This T cell receptor beta chain was observed in a study of cytomegalovirus exposure and HLA in healthy donors. PCR amplification relied on 60 Vbeta primers (plus 13 Jbeta primers). Profiled with immunoSEQ multiplex PCR; TCRdb holds only in-frame clones, not every one. The table lists some 110,000 clones, 65% to 85% of them singletons. Remarks on this clone: The target antigen is unknown.

These donors, healthy bone marrow donors, were studied. Study results and caveats: Accurate prediction of HLA-A and HLA-B alleles (for most subjects) was reportedly achieved from TCR beta sequences. Most likely, a cluster of highly shared sequence variants arose as a sequencing artifact.

Per germline, CDR1 MDHEN and CDR2 SYDVKM. The length of the CDR3 is 21 residues. The junction had 22 bases not matched to a gene; V was cut back by 3 bases and J by 5 bases. The TCR comes from a man aged 45-65 years in good health and CMV-seropositive. The sequencing sample was made of PBMCs. The chain employs TRBV28 and TRBJ2-7; the match to TRBD2 covers 13 bases. The CDR3 protein is CASSFPREPQEPGLAGNEQYF. The CDR3 DNA reads TGTGCCAGCAGTTTTCCCCGGGAGCCCCAGGAACCGGGACTAGCGGGAAACGAGCAGTACTTC.